The 23 T cell receptor beta chains listed next were all sequenced from one sample in a study of blood T cell repertoires in COVID-19. The table came from immunoSEQ multiplex PCR; TCRdb's copy has only in-frame clones and leaves some out. Of 90,000 to 150,000 clones in the sample, 85% were seen once. The material sequenced was peripheral blood. The source of these receptors is an elderly man with acute or convalescent COVID-19.

The chain carries TRBV27 and TRBJ2-7; D may be TRBD1 (6 bases). Germline V gene lookup returns CDR1 MNHEY and CDR2 SMNVEV (reference sequence). The CDR3 length is 15 residues. Trimming took 7 bases from V and 2 from J, leaving 18 bases between them. In DNA, the CDR3 is TGTGCCAGCATTAGAGGAACAGGGACAACCTACGAGCAGTACTTC. Amino acids: CASIRGTGTTYEQYF.

About this clone: The same CDR3 also results from other DNA sequences found in this sample. The chain has TRBV18 and TRBJ2-3; 7 nucleotides match TRBD1. Germline V gene lookup returns CDR1 KGHSH and CDR2 LQKENI. With V trimmed by 3 bases and J by 5 bases, 2 bases remained unmatched. The CDR3 has 13 amino acids. The CDR3 region has the DNA TGTGCCAGCTCACCTCCAGGGGGAGATACGCAGTATTTT. Residues: CASSPPGGDTQYF.

The chain links TRBV5-1 to TRBJ2-3; D might be TRBD2 (5 bases). This CDR3 is built from 17 residues. Germline CDR1 and CDR2: SGHRS and YFSETQ. Trimming took 2 bases from V and 2 from J, leaving 18 bases between them. Here the CDR3 DNA reads TGCGCCAGCAGCTTCGGGATTTCGACTTCATCCACAGATACGCAGTATTTT. Translating it yields CASSFGISTSSTDTQYF. Based on the CDR3 plus reference TRBV5-1 and TRBJ2-3, the full variable domain is KAGVTQTPRYLIKTRGQQVTLSCSPISGHRSVSWYQQTPGQGLQFLFEYFSETQRNKGNFPGRFSGRQFSNSRSEMNVSTLELGDSALYLCASSFGISTSSTDTQYFGPGTRLTVL.

This chain connects TRBV10-3 to TRBJ2-2; D is ambiguous. Germline assignment: CDR1 ENHRY and CDR2 SYGVKD. V was trimmed by 3 bases and J by 4 bases, leaving 9 bases between them. The CDR3 contains 14 residues. CDR3 DNA sequence: TGTGCCATCAGTGACCAAAGAGGCACCGGGGAGCTGTTTTTT. This encodes CAISDQRGTGELFF.

V usage is TRBV7-2 and J usage is TRBJ1-5; no firm D call. Germline CDR1 SGHTA, CDR2 FQGNSA. V shed 3 bases and J shed 3 bases, with 9 bases lying between them. This CDR3 region has 14 residues. CDR3 region: CASSFETINQPQHF. The CDR3 coding sequence is TGTGCCAGCAGCTTTGAGACAATCAATCAGCCCCAGCATTTT.

The J gene is TRBJ2-7, the V gene TRBV27; D is uncertain. The CDR3 covers 13 residues. From germline, CDR1 is MNHEY and CDR2 SMNVEV (reference sequence). V lost 6 bases and J lost 3, with 12 bases in between. The CDR3 bases are TGTGCCAGCAGACGTCCTTCGGGCTACGAGCAGTACTTC. Its translation: CASRRPSGYEQYF.

This rearrangement joins TRBV20-1 to TRBJ2-3; 11 bases fit TRBD2. Trimming at V came to 6 bases and at J to 11 bases, leaving 4 bases not matched to a gene. Germline V gene data show CDR1 as DFQATT and CDR2 as SNEGSKA (reference sequence). The CDR3 consists of 11 residues. CDR3 DNA: TGCAGTGCCCAGGGACTAGCGGAGCAGTATTTT. It codes for CSAQGLAEQYF.

This clone has just a few counts. J is TRBJ1-1 and V is TRBV30; possible D gene TRBD1, 5 bases. The V end was cut by 8 bases, the J end by 2 bases, with 9 bases between. CDR1 is GTSNPN, CDR2 SVGIG, per germline (reference sequence). The CDR3 has 11 residues. The CDR3 coding sequence is TGTGCCCGCCAGGGTAACACTGAAGCTTTCTTT. It yields the protein CARQGNTEAFF. The full variable domain, with the rest looked up from reference TRBV30 and TRBJ1-1, is SQTIHQWPATLVQPVGSPLSLECTVEGTSNPNLYWYRQAAGRGLQLLFYSVGIGQISSEVPQNLSASRPQDRQFILSSKKLLLSDSGFYLCARQGNTEAFFGQGTRLTVV.

The chain links TRBV5-1 to TRBJ1-1; 7 bases map to TRBD1. V was clipped by 3 bases and J by 6 bases; unmatched bases: 14. The germline gives CDR1 SGHRS, CDR2 YFSETQ. This CDR3 is 16 amino acids long. The CDR3 is CASSSDGRVTGAEAFF. The CDR3 nucleotides are TGCGCCAGCAGCTCAGACGGGAGGGTCACAGGGGCTGAAGCTTTCTTT.

This clone was observed once. Germline and junction disagree at one end, which may indicate a read error. Other nucleotide sequences from this sample produce the same CDR3. V gene TRBV7-2 combines with J gene TRBJ1-2, with 7 bases aligning to TRBD1. The CDR3 loop spans 15 amino acids. Germline CDR1 is SGHTA and CDR2 is FQGNSA. CDR3 region: CASSLAGGAGYGYTF. CDR3 nucleotide sequence: TGTGCCAGCAGCCTAGCAGGGGGGGCCGGGTATGGCTACACCTTC. Supplemented by reference TRBV7-2 and TRBJ1-2, the full variable domain reads GAGVSQSPSNKVTEKGKDVELRCDPISGHTALYWYRQSLGQGLEFLIYFQGNSAPDKSGLPSDRFSAERTGGSVSTLTIQRTQQEDSAVYLCASSLAGGAGYGYTFGSGTRLTVV.

The chain links TRBV7-2 to TRBJ2-7; 10 bases line up with TRBD2. With 5 bases clipped from V and 4 bases from J, the junction kept 5 bases outside the gene matches. Germline CDR1 reads SGHTA; CDR2 reads FQGNSA. CDR3 length: 14 residues. Here the CDR3 reads CASSASGRGYEQYF. The CDR3 nucleotides read TGTGCCAGCAGCGCTAGCGGGAGAGGTTACGAGCAGTACTTC.

The gene calls are TRBV18 and TRBJ1-4; no clear D gene. The V end was cut by 1 base, the J end by 7 bases, with 13 bases between. There are 15 residues in the CDR3. Germline lookup yields CDR1 KGHSH and CDR2 LQKENI. The CDR3 bases are TGTGCCAGCTCACCACGGCAGGAGGTGGGTGAAAAACTGTTTTTT. Encoded protein: CASSPRQEVGEKLFF.

The chain has TRBV7-2 and TRBJ2-2; maybe TRBD2 (5 bases). The CDR3 has 13 residues. V shed 5 bases and J shed 7 bases, with 11 bases lying between them. Germline assignment: CDR1 SGHTA and CDR2 FQGNSA. Here the CDR3 reads CASSARSGGELFF. The CDR3 bases are TGTGCCAGCAGCGCTAGGAGCGGCGGGGAGCTGTTTTTT.

The V and J genes are TRBV7-2 and TRBJ2-7, with 7 bases identical to TRBD1. With V trimmed by 5 bases and J by 3 bases, 7 bases remained unmatched. This CDR3 has 14 residues. Germline V gene lookup returns CDR1 SGHTA and CDR2 FQGNSA. CDR3 residues: CASSITGANYEQYF. The CDR3 DNA follows: TGTGCCAGCAGCATAACAGGGGCGAACTACGAGCAGTACTTC.

The chain links TRBV5-1 to TRBJ2-7, with 9 bases lining up with TRBD1. Germline CDR1 SGHRS, CDR2 YFSETQ. This CDR3 is 15 amino acids long. The junction had 7 bases not matched to a gene; V was cut back by 5 bases and J by 1 base. This chain's CDR3 is CASRQQGQGSYEQYF. CDR3 coding DNA: TGCGCCAGCAGGCAGCAAGGACAGGGGTCCTACGAGCAGTACTTC.

The chain couples TRBV24-1 to TRBJ2-2; a weak D match, TRBD1 (6 bases). From germline, CDR1 is KGHDR and CDR2 SFDVKD. The germline V and J ends were trimmed by 0 bases and 6 bases, with 13 bases remaining between them. There are 16 residues in the CDR3. As DNA, the CDR3 is TGTGCCACCAGTGATTTGCAGGGGTCCGTCTCCGGGGAGCTGTTTTTT. Its translation: CATSDLQGSVSGELFF.

This chain links TRBV9 with TRBJ2-7; no clear D. CDR1 SGDLS and CDR2 YYNGEE come from the germline V gene. CDR3 length equals 14 residues. Trimming took 4 bases from V and 0 from J, leaving 11 bases between them. As DNA, the CDR3 is TGTGCCAGCAGCCCTTCGACAAGCTCCTACGAGCAGTACTTC. This sequence encodes CASSPSTSSYEQYF.

J is TRBJ2-7 and V is TRBV29-1; possible D gene TRBD2, 6 bases. V lost 3 bases to trimming and J lost 4 bases, with 10 bases between them. Germline CDR1 and CDR2: SQVTM and ANQGSEA. The CDR3 runs to 12 residues. The CDR3: CSVEGGGYEQYF. CDR3 nucleotide sequence: TGCAGCGTTGAGGGGGGTGGGTACGAGCAGTACTTC.

The DNA of the CDR3 is TGTGCCAGCAGCCCCGCAGGCCGACAGGGGGCGAGTGGAAACACCATATATTTT. Translation: CASSPAGRQGASGNTIYF. V gene TRBV7-2 combines with J gene TRBJ1-3; TRBD1 matches at 10 bases. V lost 5 bases and J lost 3; bases outside the gene matches: 13. Looked up from germline, CDR1 is SGHTA and CDR2 is FQGNSA. The CDR3 spans 18 residues. The variable domain in full, with the rest retrieved from reference TRBV7-2 and TRBJ1-3, is GAGVSQSPSNKVTEKGKDVELRCDPISGHTALYWYRQSLGQGLEFLIYFQGNSAPDKSGLPSDRFSAERTGGSVSTLTIQRTQQEDSAVYLCASSPAGRQGASGNTIYFGEGSWLTVV.

V is TRBV19 and J is TRBJ2-1; 13 bases are shared with TRBD2. V was pared by 9 bases and J by 11 bases, with 10 bases of the junction left unmatched. The CDR3 is made up of 14 amino acids. Germline V CDR1 and CDR2: LNHDA, SQIVND (reference sequence). CDR3 DNA: TGTGCCAGCTCGTACGGACTAGCGGGAGAAAAGCAGTTCTTC. This gives the protein CASSYGLAGEKQFF.

The chain recombines TRBV19 with TRBJ2-3, with TRBD2 matching over 7 bases. The CDR3 covers 17 residues. V was clipped by 4 bases and J by 0 bases; unmatched bases: 10. Germline V gene sequence: CDR1 LNHDA, CDR2 SQIVND (reference sequence). The CDR3 region is CASSTSGGRGSTDTQYF. CDR3 DNA sequence: TGTGCCAGTAGTACCTCCGGTGGGCGGGGGAGCACAGATACGCAGTATTTT.

V is TRBV7-2 and J is TRBJ2-3, with TRBD1 matching 10 bases. V trimming: 10 bases; J trimming: 7 bases; junction bases outside the gene matches: 14. The CDR3 extends over 15 amino acids. Germline-derived CDR1 and CDR2 are SGHTA and FQGNSA. As DNA, the CDR3 is TGTGCCACCCAGCTTGTGGGACAGGGGACACATACGCAGTATTTT. It translates to CATQLVGQGTHTQYF.

The V call is TRBV5-1, the J call TRBJ1-1, with D possibly being TRBD1 (5 bases). The germline CDR1 and CDR2 sequences are SGHRS and YFSETQ. CDR3 length equals 14 residues. With 4 bases removed from V and 5 bases from J, the gap between germline ends came to 15 bases. The CDR3, as DNA: TGCGCCAGCAGCGAAGCCGGAGGGGCGACTGAAGCTTTCTTT. Its protein product is CASSEAGGATEAFF.